This record concerns one T cell receptor (beta chain) sequence. It has no known antigen specificity. It has no much larger one-base neighbor in the sample; base qualities were not kept. These data are taken from a study of blood T cell repertoires in COVID-19 (dated by TCRdb to between 2020 and 2021). Notes on the research overall: The collaborator samples originated in the United States, Italy and Spain and spanned the acute and convalescent phases of COVID-19. The material from the prospective study consisted of cDNA or gDNA derived from T cells, B-cell-depleted T cells, or PBMCs. The dataset comprised deeply sampled blood TCRbeta repertoires from subjects exposed to, actively infected with, or recovered from COVID-19. The repertoires were released in a freely available public database intended as a resource for research on the immune response to SARS-CoV-2. Samples came from the ongoing ImmuneRACE study (first 160 participants) plus 1,254 subjects from 6 global collaborators. A de-identified subject ID, COVID-19 status, age in years and sex were almost always included in the sample metadata. Where available, HLA class I and class II types were taken from metadata supplied by the sample provider and were not determined by assay-based typing. What the authors observed across the whole study: Clinical and demographic metadata were provided uncurated, with the amount varying by source and participant.

As encoded in the germline V gene, CDR1 is SGHTA while CDR2 is FQGNSA. Measured from the cysteine to the phenylalanine, the CDR3 is 13 residues long. Left in the record is the CDR3 DNA by itself, 39 bases read in frame from the first base. The junction shows trimming of 4 bases on V and 3 bases on J, plus 9 bases between the germline ends. In the prospective study, participants were about 18 to 100 years old, resided in about two dozen geographic areas of the United States, and were enrolled through a virtual design. Cohort assignment in the prospective study relied on participant-reported clinical history from a screening survey and a study questionnaire. Exposed participants had been in contact, within 2 weeks of entering the study, with a person who had a PCR-confirmed or clinician-diagnosed case of COVID-19. In the prospective study, whole blood, serum and a nasopharyngeal or oropharyngeal swab were collected from each participant by mobile phlebotomists. Over a roughly two-month period, participants in the prospective study had the option of providing additional blood draws and questionnaires. Prospective study blood samples were shipped either frozen or at room temperature before DNA extraction.

The immunoSEQ Assay, a bias-controlled multiplex PCR, was used to amplify TCRbeta CDR3 regions from genomic DNA. The original pipeline was this. The number of nucleated cells in each sample was estimated from the amplification of reference gene primers within the assay. To quantify the absolute abundance of each unique TCRbeta CDR3 rearrangement, sequence reads were collapsed and filtered. For each sample, productive Simpson clonality was calculated by taking the square root of Simpson's diversity index across productive rearrangements. TCRdb re-hosts the immuneACCESS table, in-frame sequences only. Its copies lack some clones; in the studies checked, an unresolved V gene accounts for under half of them, and the cause for the rest is not known. The V and J calls and clone size were taken over from that table, and D and trimming were inferred from the DNA. Counted in this sample were 250,000 to 300,000 clones; 85% to 90% of them appeared once. 2.9% of the sample belongs to the ten largest clones.

The sequenced material came from PBMCs or T cells enriched from blood (not recorded which). The V and J segments used are TRBV7-2 and TRBJ1-2, and perhaps TRBD1 as D gene, on 6 matching bases. This receptor was obtained from a woman aged 50 to 65 who had been exposed to COVID-19. In nucleotide form, the sequence is TGTGCCAGCAGCTACAGGGATCACTATGGCTACACCTTC. Translated, it gives CASSYRDHYGYTF. Joined to the reference TRBV7-2 and TRBJ1-2 proteins, this CDR3 gives the full variable domain: GAGVSQSPSNKVTEKGKDVELRCDPISGHTALYWYRQSLGQGLEFLIYFQGNSAPDKSGLPSDRFSAERTGGSVSTLTIQRTQQEDSAVYLCASSYRDHYGYTFGSGTRLTVV.